The 20 T cell receptor beta chains listed next were all sequenced from one sample in a study of OX40 agonist ivuxolimab in advanced cancers. Profiled with immunoSEQ multiplex PCR; TCRdb holds only in-frame clones, not every one. Here the sample spans about 110,000 clones, more than 85% being singletons. Sequencing used CD4+ or CD8+ T cells sorted from blood, obtained in a trial of the OX40 agonist ivuxolimab. These receptors all stem from an adult with an advanced solid tumor such as melanoma, head and neck, liver or kidney cancer.

This sequence joins TRBV5-5 and TRBJ2-1; the match to TRBD2 covers 9 bases. CDR1 and CDR2 from the germline V gene are SGHKS and YYEKEE (reference sequence). The CDR3 covers 15 residues. J was trimmed by 8 bases and V by 2 bases; bases with no gene match: 8. Written as DNA, the CDR3 is TGTGCCAGCAGCTTAGCCGGGACTAGCATGCATGAGCAGTTCTTC. It specifies CASSLAGTSMHEQFF.

The genes are TRBV7-8 and TRBJ2-3; D gene ambiguous. V dropped 5 bases and J dropped 4 bases, with 13 bases sitting between them. CDR3 size: 14 residues. CDR1 and CDR2 from the germline V gene are SGHVS and FQNEAQ. The CDR3 DNA reads TGTGCCAGCAGCCCCCGAGAGACCGCAGATACGCAGTATTTT. Its protein is CASSPRETADTQYF.

The chain has TRBV19 and TRBJ1-4; D gene ambiguous. CDR1 is LNHDA and CDR2 is SQIVND in the germline V gene (reference sequence). Trimming pared 2 bases from V and 5 bases from J, leaving 6 bases between. CDR3 size: 13 residues. The CDR3 sequence is CASSISGNEKLFF. CDR3 in DNA: TGTGCCAGTAGTATATCTGGGAATGAAAAACTGTTTTTT.

For the CDR3, the DNA is TGTGCCATCAGTGGAGGTCTAGCGGGAGTAACTGGGGCCAACGTCCTGACTTTC. Translated, it gives CAISGGLAGVTGANVLTF. The rearrangement uses TRBV10-3 and TRBJ2-6; the match to TRBD2 covers 10 bases. Looked up from germline, CDR1 is ENHRY and CDR2 is SYGVKD. This CDR3 has 18 amino acids. The V segment lost 4 bases and the J segment 2 bases; nucleotides outside the gene matches: 8.

This chain connects TRBV18 to TRBJ1-2; D gene ambiguous. Trimming stripped 5 bases from V and 6 bases from J, with 16 bases between. The CDR3 is 14 amino acids. Germline CDR1 reads KGHSH; CDR2 reads LQKENI. CDR3 amino acids: CASSVEDLGNGYTF. CDR3 nucleotides: TGTGCCAGCTCAGTTGAGGATTTGGGCAATGGCTACACCTTC.

The chain is built from TRBV7-3 and TRBJ2-1; TRBD2 agrees at 9 bases. Germline V CDR1 and CDR2: SGHTA, FQGTGA. The CDR3 is 15 amino acids. The junction had 4 bases not matched to a gene; V was cut back by 5 bases and J by 2 bases. The CDR3 is CASSPASGTYNEQFF. The DNA for the CDR3 is TGTGCCAGCAGCCCCGCTAGCGGGACCTACAATGAGCAGTTCTTC.

The V call is TRBV19, the J call TRBJ2-7; 8 bases are a match to TRBD1. V trimming: 7 bases; J trimming: 2 bases; junction bases outside the gene matches: 10. Germline lookup yields CDR1 LNHDA and CDR2 SQIVND (reference sequence). This CDR3 comprises 15 residues. The CDR3 reads CASKAPQGAAYEQYF. The CDR3 nucleotides read TGTGCCAGTAAGGCCCCCCAGGGGGCCGCCTACGAGCAGTACTTC. The whole variable domain, filled in from reference TRBV19 and TRBJ2-7, reads DGGITQSPKYLFRKEGQNVTLSCEQNLNHDAMYWYRQDPGQGLRLIYYSQIVNDFQKGDIAEGYSVSREKKESFPLTVTSAQKNPTAFYLCASKAPQGAAYEQYFGPGTRLTVT.

The chain is built from TRBV6-6 and TRBJ1-4; the D is unclear. The germline V and J ends were trimmed by 5 bases and 7 bases, with 5 bases remaining between them. The CDR3 contains 11 residues. Germline V gene data show CDR1 as MNHNY and CDR2 as SVGAGI (reference sequence). The CDR3 loop is CASSPGEKLFF. Written as DNA, the CDR3 is TGTGCCAGCAGTCCCGGTGAAAAACTGTTTTTT.

The V gene is TRBV18, the J gene TRBJ2-1, with 7 bases that match TRBD2. The length of the CDR3 is 15 residues. Trimming removed 2 bases from V and 7 bases from J; junction bases left unmatched: 8. Germline V gives CDR1 KGHSH, CDR2 LQKENI. The CDR3 region is CASSPIGLEGNEQFF. CDR3 bases: TGTGCCAGCTCACCAATAGGACTAGAGGGGAATGAGCAGTTCTTC.

The V and J genes are TRBV10-1 and TRBJ2-7; 7 bases are shared with TRBD1. The CDR3 length is 12 residues. J gave up 6 bases and V 3 bases, and 2 bases lay outside the gene matches. Germline lookup yields CDR1 WNHNN and CDR2 SYGVQD (reference sequence). CDR3 loop: CASSEQGREQYF. The DNA for the CDR3 is TGCGCCAGCAGTGAACAGGGGCGCGAGCAGTACTTC.

This chain uses TRBV6-5 with TRBJ2-5; TRBD1 is a possible D gene (5 bases). This CDR3 is 15 amino acids long. The V end lost 4 bases, the J end lost 1 base, and 13 bases lay between the germline ends. Germline values: CDR1 MNHEY, CDR2 SVGAGI. CDR3 loop: CASSSNGAGQETQYF. CDR3 sequence (DNA): TGTGCCAGCAGTTCGAATGGGGCAGGCCAAGAGACCCAGTACTTC.

The V and J genes are TRBV5-4 and TRBJ2-5, with 10 positions matching TRBD1. The CDR3 spans 13 residues. V lost 4 bases, J lost 5 bases, and 2 bases stayed unmatched. The V gene's germline CDR1 is SGHNT and CDR2 YYREEE (reference sequence). Written as DNA, the CDR3 is TGTGCCAGCAGCCTGGGACAGGGGGAGACCCAGTACTTC. It codes for CASSLGQGETQYF.

V and J are TRBV4-1 and TRBJ1-5; no firm D call. Per germline, CDR1 MGHRA and CDR2 YSYEKL. This CDR3 is built from 14 residues. V was pared by 0 bases and J by 1 base, with 4 bases between. The DNA for the CDR3 is TGCGCCAGCAGCCAAGAAAAGAGCAATCAGCCCCAGCATTTT. This translates into CASSQEKSNQPQHF.

The V and J genes are TRBV13 and TRBJ1-4; TRBD1 aligns across 7 bases. V trimming: 5 bases; J trimming: 7 bases; junction bases outside the gene matches: 13. CDR1 and CDR2 from the germline V gene are PRHDT and FYEKMQ (reference sequence). CDR3 length: 16 residues. The CDR3 region has the DNA TGTGCCAGCAGCCCCGGGACAGTCAACCTGGGTGAAAAACTGTTTTTT. Encoded protein: CASSPGTVNLGEKLFF.

About this clone itself: Other nucleotide sequences from this sample produce the same CDR3. CDR3 bases: TGTGCCAGCTCACCAGGGACAGGGGTGAACACTGAAGCTTTCTTT. Translation gives CASSPGTGVNTEAFF. The chain combines TRBV18 with TRBJ1-1, with 10 positions matching TRBD1. V shed 2 bases and J 0 bases; nucleotides not matched to a gene: 0. Germline V gene lookup returns CDR1 KGHSH and CDR2 LQKENI. The CDR3 totals 15 residues.

This clone was picked up one time. This chain links TRBV18 with TRBJ2-7, with a weak D call TRBD2 (5 bases). This CDR3 is 13 amino acids long. Trimming took 4 bases from V and 3 from J, leaving 10 bases between them. Germline V gene data show CDR1 as KGHSH and CDR2 as LQKENI. The CDR3 sequence: CASSLQTNYEQYF. The CDR3 DNA reads as TGTGCCAGCTCACTCCAGACTAACTACGAGCAGTACTTC.

J is TRBJ2-7 and V is TRBV11-2; D is possibly TRBD2 (6 bases). Per the germline V gene, CDR1 is SGHAT and CDR2 is FQNNGV. The germline V and J ends were trimmed by 5 bases and 4 bases, with 9 bases remaining between them. The CDR3 spans 12 residues. CDR3 nucleotide sequence: TGTGCCAGCAGCCGTAGCGGATACGAGCAGTACTTC. Translated, it gives CASSRSGYEQYF.

The V and J genes are TRBV4-1 and TRBJ2-5, with 7 positions matching TRBD2. CDR3 length: 16 amino acids. V was clipped by 1 base and J by 5 bases; unmatched bases: 10. Germline V CDR1 and CDR2: MGHRA, YSYEKL. The CDR3 spells CASSQGPSGRGETQYF. The CDR3 DNA is TGCGCCAGCAGCCAAGGCCCTAGCGGCCGGGGGGAGACCCAGTACTTC.

This clone has a single count. The rearrangement joins TRBV6-1 to TRBJ1-5; D gene unclear. This CDR3 is built from 17 residues. Germline CDR1 is MNHNS and CDR2 is SASEGT. V lost 0 bases and J lost 0, with 12 bases in between. This chain's CDR3 is CASSEAGSSDSNQPQHF. CDR3 nucleotide sequence: TGTGCCAGCAGTGAAGCGGGGTCGAGTGATAGCAATCAGCCCCAGCATTTT.

The chain is built from TRBV6-5 and TRBJ2-7; a weak D match, TRBD1 (6 bases). V shed 6 bases and J shed 1 base, with 16 bases lying between them. Germline V gene sequence: CDR1 MNHEY, CDR2 SVGAGI. The CDR3 length is 15 residues. Written as DNA, the CDR3 is TGTGCCAGCAGGAGACAGGCCGCAGTATCCTACGAGCAGTACTTC. Its translation: CASRRQAAVSYEQYF.